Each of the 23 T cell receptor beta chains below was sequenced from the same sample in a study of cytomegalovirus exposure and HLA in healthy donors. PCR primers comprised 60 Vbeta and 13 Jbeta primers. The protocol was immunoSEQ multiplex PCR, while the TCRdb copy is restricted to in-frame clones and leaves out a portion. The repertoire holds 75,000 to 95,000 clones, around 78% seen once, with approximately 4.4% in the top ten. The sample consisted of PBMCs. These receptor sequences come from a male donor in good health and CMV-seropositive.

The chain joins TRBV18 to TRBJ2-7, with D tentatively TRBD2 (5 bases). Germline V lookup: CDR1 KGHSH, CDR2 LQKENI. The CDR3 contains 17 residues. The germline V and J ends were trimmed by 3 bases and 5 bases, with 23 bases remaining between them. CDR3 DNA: TGTGCCAGCTCACCCCCGGGGAGTTCTTCGGTTATCCACGAGCAGTACTTC. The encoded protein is CASSPPGSSSVIHEQYF.

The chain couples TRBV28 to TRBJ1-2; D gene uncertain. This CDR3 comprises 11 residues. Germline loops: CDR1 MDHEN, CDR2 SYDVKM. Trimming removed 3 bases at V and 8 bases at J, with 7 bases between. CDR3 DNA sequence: TGTGCCAGCAGTTTTCTGCGGGGCTACACCTTC. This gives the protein CASSFLRGYTF.

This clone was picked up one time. This CDR3 is CASGSRTGSHGELFF. CDR3 in DNA: TGTGCTAGTGGTTCAAGGACAGGGTCCCACGGGGAGCTGTTTTTT. The chain employs TRBV12-5 and TRBJ2-2; 8 bases map to TRBD1. Germline assignment: CDR1 LGHNT and CDR2 FRNRAP. J was trimmed by 7 bases and V by 4 bases; bases with no gene match: 8. This CDR3 region has 15 residues.

The CDR3 DNA reads TGTGCCAGCAGCTTTCCGAGCCACTCGAACACCGGGGAGCTGTTTTTT. Translation gives CASSFPSHSNTGELFF. V usage is TRBV7-6 and J usage is TRBJ2-2; no clear D. The V end was cut by 3 bases, the J end by 0 bases, with 11 bases between. Germline V CDR1 and CDR2: SGHVS, FNYEAQ. This CDR3 spans 16 amino acids. Complete variable domain (other parts from reference TRBV7-6 and TRBJ2-2): GAGVSQSPRYKVTKRGQDVALRCDPISGHVSLYWYRQALGQGPEFLTYFNYEAQQDKSGLPNDRFSAERPEGSISTLTIQRTEQRDSAMYRCASSFPSHSNTGELFFGEGSRLTVL.

CDR3 residues: CASSLTGGAYEQYF. In DNA form, the CDR3 reads TGTGCCAGCAGTTTAACAGGGGGCGCCTACGAGCAGTACTTC. The V and J genes are TRBV28 and TRBJ2-7; 9 bases are shared with TRBD1. CDR1 and CDR2 from the germline V gene are MDHEN and SYDVKM. Unmatched junction bases numbered 1, after V lost 2 bases and J lost 2 bases. The CDR3 is 14 residues long.

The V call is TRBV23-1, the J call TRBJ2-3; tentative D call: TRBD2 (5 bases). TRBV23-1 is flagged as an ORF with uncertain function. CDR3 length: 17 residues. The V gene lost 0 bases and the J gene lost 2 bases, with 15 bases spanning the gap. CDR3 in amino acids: CASSQSSGNNPTDTQYF. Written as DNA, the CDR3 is TGCGCCAGCAGTCAATCATCCGGGAATAATCCCACAGATACGCAGTATTTT.

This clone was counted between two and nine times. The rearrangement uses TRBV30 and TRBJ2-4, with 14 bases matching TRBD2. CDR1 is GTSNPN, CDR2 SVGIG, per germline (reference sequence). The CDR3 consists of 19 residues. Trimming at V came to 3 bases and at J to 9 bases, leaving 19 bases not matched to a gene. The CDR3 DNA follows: TGTGCCTGGAGGGGAACCGGGACTAGCGGGAGCCTCCCCTTGGGCATTCAGTACTTC. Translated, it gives CAWRGTGTSGSLPLGIQYF.

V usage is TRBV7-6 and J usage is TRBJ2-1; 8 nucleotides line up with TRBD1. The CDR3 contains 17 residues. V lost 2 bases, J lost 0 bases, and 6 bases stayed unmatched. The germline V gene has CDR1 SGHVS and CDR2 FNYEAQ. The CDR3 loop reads CASSLWGQGASYNEQFF. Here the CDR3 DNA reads TGTGCCAGCAGCTTATGGGGCCAGGGGGCCTCCTACAATGAGCAGTTCTTC.

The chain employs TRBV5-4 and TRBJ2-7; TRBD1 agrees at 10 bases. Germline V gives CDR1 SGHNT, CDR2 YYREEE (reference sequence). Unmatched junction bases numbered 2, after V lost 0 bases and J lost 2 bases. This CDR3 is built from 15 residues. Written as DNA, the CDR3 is TGTGCCAGCAGCTTGGAGGGGACAGGGGCCTACGAGCAGTACTTC. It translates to CASSLEGTGAYEQYF. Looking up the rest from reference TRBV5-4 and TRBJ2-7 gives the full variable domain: ETGVTQSPTHLIKTRGQQVTLRCSSQSGHNTVSWYQQALGQGPQFIFQYYREEENGRGNFPPRFSGLQFPNYSSELNVNALELDDSALYLCASSLEGTGAYEQYFGPGTRLTVT.

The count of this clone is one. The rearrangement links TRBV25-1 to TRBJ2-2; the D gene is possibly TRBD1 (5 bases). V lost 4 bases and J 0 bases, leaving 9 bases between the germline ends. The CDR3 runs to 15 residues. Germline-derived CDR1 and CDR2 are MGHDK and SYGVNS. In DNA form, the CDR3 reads TGTGCCAGCAGTGTTCAGGGCTCGAACACCGGGGAGCTGTTTTTT. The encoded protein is CASSVQGSNTGELFF.

CDR3 region: CATRRGDGQGSDEQYF. The CDR3 DNA sequence: TGTGCCACCAGACGAGGTGATGGACAGGGATCGGACGAGCAGTACTTC. The rearrangement joins TRBV15 to TRBJ2-7, with TRBD1 matching over 8 bases. This CDR3 spans 16 amino acids. Germline V gene data show CDR1 as LNHNV and CDR2 as YYDKDF (reference sequence). The junction had 15 bases not matched to a gene; V was cut back by 6 bases and J by 5 bases.

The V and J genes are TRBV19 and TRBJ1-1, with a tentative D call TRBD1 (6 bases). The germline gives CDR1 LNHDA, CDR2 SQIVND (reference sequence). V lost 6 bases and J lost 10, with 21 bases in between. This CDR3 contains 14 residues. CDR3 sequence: CASSNRDGRVGAFF. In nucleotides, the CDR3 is TGTGCCAGTAGCAACAGGGACGGAAGAGTCGGAGCTTTCTTT.

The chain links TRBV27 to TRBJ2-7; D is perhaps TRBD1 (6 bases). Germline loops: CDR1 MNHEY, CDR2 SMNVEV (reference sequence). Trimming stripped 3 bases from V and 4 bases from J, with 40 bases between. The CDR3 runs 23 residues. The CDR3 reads CASSFRRQVLPQRGQGEPYEQYF. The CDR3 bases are TGTGCCAGCAGTTTTCGTCGACAGGTTTTGCCTCAAAGGGGACAAGGCGAACCTTACGAGCAGTACTTC.

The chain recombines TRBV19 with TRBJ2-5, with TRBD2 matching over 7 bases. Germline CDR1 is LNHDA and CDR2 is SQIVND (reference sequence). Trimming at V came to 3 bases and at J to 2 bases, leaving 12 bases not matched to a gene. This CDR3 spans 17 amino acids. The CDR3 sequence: CASSMGPTLAAQETQYF. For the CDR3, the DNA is TGTGCCAGTAGTATGGGCCCAACTCTAGCGGCTCAAGAGACCCAGTACTTC.

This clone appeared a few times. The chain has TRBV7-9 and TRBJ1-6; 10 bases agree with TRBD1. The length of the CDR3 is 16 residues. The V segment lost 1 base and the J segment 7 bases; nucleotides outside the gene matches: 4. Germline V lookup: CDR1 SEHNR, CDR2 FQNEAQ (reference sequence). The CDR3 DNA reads TGTGCCAGCAGCTTAGAACGGGACAGGGGAAATTCACCCCTCCACTTT. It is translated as CASSLERDRGNSPLHF.

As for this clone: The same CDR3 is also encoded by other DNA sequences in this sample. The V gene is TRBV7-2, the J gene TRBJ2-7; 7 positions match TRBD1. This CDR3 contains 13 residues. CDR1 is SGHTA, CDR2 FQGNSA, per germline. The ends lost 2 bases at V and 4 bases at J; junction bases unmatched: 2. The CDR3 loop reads CASSLTQGYEQYF. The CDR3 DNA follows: TGTGCCAGCAGCTTAACACAGGGGTACGAGCAGTACTTC. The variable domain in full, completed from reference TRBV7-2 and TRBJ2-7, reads GAGVSQSPSNKVTEKGKDVELRCDPISGHTALYWYRQSLGQGLEFLIYFQGNSAPDKSGLPSDRFSAERTGGSVSTLTIQRTQQEDSAVYLCASSLTQGYEQYFGPGTRLTVT.

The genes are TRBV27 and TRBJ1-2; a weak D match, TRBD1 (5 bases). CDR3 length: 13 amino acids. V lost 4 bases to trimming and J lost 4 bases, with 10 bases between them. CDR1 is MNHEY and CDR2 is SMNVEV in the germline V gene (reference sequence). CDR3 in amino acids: CASSSGGGYGYTF. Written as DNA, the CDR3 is TGTGCCAGCAGTTCCGGGGGAGGCTATGGCTACACCTTC.

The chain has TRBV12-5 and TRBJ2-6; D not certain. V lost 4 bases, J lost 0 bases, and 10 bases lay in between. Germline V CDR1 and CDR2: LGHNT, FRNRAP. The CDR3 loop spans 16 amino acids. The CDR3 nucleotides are TGTGCTAGTGGTTCCCTGTCCGGCTCTGGGGCCAACGTCCTGACTTTC. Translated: CASGSLSGSGANVLTF.

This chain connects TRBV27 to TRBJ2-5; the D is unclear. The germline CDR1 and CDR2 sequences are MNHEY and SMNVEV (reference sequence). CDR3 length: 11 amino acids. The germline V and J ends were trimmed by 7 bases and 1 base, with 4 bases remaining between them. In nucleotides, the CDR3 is TGTGCCAGCACCTTCCAAGAGACCCAGTACTTC. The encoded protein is CASTFQETQYF.

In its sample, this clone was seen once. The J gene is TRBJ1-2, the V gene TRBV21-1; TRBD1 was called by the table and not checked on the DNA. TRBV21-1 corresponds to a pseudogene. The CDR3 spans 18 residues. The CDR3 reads CASSKQGQSAPNNYGYTF. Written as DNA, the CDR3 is TGTGCCAGCAGCAAACAGGGACAGTCGGCCCCTAATAACTATGGCTACACCTTC.

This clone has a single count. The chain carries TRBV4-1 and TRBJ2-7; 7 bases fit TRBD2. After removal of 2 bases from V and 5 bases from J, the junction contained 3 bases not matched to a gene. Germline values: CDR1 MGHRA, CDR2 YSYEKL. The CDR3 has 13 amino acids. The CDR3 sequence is CASSQRAGDEQYF. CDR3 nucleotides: TGCGCCAGCAGCCAAAGGGCGGGAGACGAGCAGTACTTC.

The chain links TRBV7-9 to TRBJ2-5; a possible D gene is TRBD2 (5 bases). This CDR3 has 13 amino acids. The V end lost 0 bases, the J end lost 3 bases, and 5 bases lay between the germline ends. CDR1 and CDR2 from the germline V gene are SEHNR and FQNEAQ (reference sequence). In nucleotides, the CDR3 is TGTGCCAGCAGCTTAGCACTAGAAGAGACCCAGTACTTC. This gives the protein CASSLALEETQYF. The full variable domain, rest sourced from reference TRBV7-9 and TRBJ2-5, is DTGVSQNPRHKITKRGQNVTFRCDPISEHNRLYWYRQTLGQGPEFLTYFQNEAQLEKSRLLSDRFSAERPKGSFSTLEIQRTEQGDSAMYLCASSLALEETQYFGPGTRLLVL.

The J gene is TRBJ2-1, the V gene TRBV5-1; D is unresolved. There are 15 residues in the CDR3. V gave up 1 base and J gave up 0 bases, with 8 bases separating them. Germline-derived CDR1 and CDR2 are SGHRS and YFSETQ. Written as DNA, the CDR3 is TGCGCCAGCAGCTTGTCACCGAGCTCCTACAATGAGCAGTTCTTC. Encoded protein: CASSLSPSSYNEQFF. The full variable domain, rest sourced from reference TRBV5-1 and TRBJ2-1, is KAGVTQTPRYLIKTRGQQVTLSCSPISGHRSVSWYQQTPGQGLQFLFEYFSETQRNKGNFPGRFSGRQFSNSRSEMNVSTLELGDSALYLCASSLSPSSYNEQFFGPGTRLTVL.